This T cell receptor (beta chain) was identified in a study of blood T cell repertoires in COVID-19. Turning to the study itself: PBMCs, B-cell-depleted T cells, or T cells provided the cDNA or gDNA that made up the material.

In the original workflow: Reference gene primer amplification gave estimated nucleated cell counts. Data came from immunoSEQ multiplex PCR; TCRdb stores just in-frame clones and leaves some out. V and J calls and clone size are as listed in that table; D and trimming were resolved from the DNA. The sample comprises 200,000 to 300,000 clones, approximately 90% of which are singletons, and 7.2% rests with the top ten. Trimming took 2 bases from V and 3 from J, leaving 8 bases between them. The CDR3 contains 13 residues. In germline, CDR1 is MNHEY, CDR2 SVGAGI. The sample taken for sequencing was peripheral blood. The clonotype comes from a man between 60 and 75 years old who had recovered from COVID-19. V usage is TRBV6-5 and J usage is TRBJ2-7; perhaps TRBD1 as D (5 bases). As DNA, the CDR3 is TGTGCCAGCAGTTACCGGCAGGGCTACGAGCAGTACGTC. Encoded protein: CASSYRQGYEQYV.